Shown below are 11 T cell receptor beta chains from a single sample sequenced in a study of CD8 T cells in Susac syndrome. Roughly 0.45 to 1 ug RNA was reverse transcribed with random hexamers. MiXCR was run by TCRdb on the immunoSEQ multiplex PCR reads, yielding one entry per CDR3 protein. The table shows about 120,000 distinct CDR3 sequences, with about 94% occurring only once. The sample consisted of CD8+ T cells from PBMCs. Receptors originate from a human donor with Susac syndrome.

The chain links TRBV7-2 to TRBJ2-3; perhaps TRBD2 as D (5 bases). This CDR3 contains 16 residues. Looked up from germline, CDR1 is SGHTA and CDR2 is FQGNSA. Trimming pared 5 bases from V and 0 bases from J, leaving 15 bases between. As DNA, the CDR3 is TGTGCCAGCAGCCCCTTCCTAGAGGGTAGCACAGATACGCAGTATTTT. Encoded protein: CASSPFLEGSTDTQYF. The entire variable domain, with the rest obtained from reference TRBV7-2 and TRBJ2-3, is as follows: GAGVSQSPSNKVTEKGKDVELRCDPISGHTALYWYRQSLGQGLEFLIYFQGNSAPDKSGLPSDRFSAERTGGSVSTLTIQRTQQEDSAVYLCASSPFLEGSTDTQYFGPGTRLTVL.

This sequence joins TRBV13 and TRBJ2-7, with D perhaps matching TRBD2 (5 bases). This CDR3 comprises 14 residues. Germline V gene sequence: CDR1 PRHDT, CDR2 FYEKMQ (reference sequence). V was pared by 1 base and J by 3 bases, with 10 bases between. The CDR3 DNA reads TGTGCCAGCAGCTTAGCGGGGTTCAGCTACGAGCAGTACTTC. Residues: CASSLAGFSYEQYF.

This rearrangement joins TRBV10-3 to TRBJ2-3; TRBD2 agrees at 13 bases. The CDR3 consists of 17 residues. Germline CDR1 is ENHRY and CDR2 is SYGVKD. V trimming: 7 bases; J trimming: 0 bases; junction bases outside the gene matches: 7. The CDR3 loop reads CAIKGTSGDPSTDTQYF. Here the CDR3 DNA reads TGTGCCATCAAGGGGACTAGCGGGGATCCCAGCACAGATACGCAGTATTTT.

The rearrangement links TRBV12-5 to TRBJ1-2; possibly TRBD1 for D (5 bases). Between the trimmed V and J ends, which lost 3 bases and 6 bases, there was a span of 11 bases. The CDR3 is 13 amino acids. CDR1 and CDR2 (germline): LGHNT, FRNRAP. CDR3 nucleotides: TGTGCTAGTGGTTTCGGCAGGGTCGATGGCTACACCTTC. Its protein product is CASGFGRVDGYTF.

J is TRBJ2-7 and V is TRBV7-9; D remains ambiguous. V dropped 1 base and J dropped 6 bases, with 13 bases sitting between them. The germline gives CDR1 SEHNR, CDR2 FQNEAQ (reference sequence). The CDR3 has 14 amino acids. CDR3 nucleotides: TGTGCCAGCAGCTTAGTGGGAACAGCCCTCGAGCAGTACTTC. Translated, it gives CASSLVGTALEQYF.

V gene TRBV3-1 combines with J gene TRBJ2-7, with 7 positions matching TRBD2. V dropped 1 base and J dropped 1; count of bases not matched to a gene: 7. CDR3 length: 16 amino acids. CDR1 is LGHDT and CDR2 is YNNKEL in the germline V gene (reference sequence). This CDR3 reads CASSQGPGLGSYEQYF. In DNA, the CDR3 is TGTGCCAGCAGCCAAGGCCCTGGACTAGGATCCTACGAGCAGTACTTC.

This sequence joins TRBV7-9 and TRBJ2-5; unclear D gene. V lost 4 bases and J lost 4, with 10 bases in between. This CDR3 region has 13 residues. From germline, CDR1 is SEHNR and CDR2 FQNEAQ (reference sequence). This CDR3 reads CASSSSTGETQYF. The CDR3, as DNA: TGTGCCAGCAGCTCCTCGACGGGAGAGACCCAGTACTTC.

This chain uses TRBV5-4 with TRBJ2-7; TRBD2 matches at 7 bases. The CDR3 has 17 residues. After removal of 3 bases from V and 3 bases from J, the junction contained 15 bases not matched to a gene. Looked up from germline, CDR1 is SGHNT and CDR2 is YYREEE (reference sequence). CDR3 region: CASSSRGSSGRGYEQYF. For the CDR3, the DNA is TGTGCCAGCAGCTCACGGGGGTCTAGCGGACGTGGCTACGAGCAGTACTTC.

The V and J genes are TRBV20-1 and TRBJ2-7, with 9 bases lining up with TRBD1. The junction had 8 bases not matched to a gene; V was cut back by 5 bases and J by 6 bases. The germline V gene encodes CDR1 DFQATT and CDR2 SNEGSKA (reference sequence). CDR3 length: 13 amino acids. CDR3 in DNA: TGCAGTGCTGTCGGGACAGGGTATGGCGAGCAGTACTTC. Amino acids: CSAVGTGYGEQYF.

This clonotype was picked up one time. The chain's CDR3 is CSARDAGGRVDEQFF. CDR3 nucleotides: TGCAGTGCTAGAGATGCGGGGGGGCGAGTAGATGAGCAGTTCTTC. The chain is built from TRBV20-1 and TRBJ2-1, with 9 bases lining up with TRBD2. Germline V gene data show CDR1 as DFQATT and CDR2 as SNEGSKA (reference sequence). The CDR3 runs to 15 residues. V shed 0 bases and J 8 bases; nucleotides not matched to a gene: 8.

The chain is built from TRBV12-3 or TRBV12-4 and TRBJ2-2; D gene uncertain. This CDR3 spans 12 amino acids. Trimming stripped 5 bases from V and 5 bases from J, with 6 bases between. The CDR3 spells CASSPVTGELFF. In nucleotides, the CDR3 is TGTGCCAGCAGTCCTGTTACCGGGGAGCTGTTTTTT.